This T cell receptor beta chain came from a study of naive and memory T cell subsets. Study-level findings and limits: Possibly reflecting memory cells re-expressing CD45RA, a few larger clonotypes occurred in naive repertoires, especially CD8. From naive to CM, EM and EMRA, diversity decreased and Gini increased.

In regard to this clonotype: Antigen specificity is unknown.

Both TRBC1 and TRBC2 were covered by a beta constant-region primer of two equimolar oligonucleotides. Nested alpha and beta constant-region primers with the SP2 primer drove four PCR rounds on ligated cDNA. Each CDR3 protein gets one entry after TCRdb re-called the UMI-ligation and nested PCR reads with MiXCR. The sample lists roughly 100,000 distinct CDR3 sequences; more than 14% were seen once. The sample taken for sequencing was naive CD8+ T cells from blood. The TCR sequence derives from a human donor in good health.

This chain's CDR3 is CASSSGGERNIQYF. CDR3 DNA sequence: TGTGCCAGCAGCTCCGGGGGGGAACGGAACATTCAGTACTTC. The chain carries TRBV9 and TRBJ2-4; 8 nucleotides align to TRBD2. This CDR3 has 14 amino acids. Germline V CDR1 and CDR2: SGDLS, YYNGEE. V gave up 4 bases and J gave up 7 bases; unmatched junction bases: 7.